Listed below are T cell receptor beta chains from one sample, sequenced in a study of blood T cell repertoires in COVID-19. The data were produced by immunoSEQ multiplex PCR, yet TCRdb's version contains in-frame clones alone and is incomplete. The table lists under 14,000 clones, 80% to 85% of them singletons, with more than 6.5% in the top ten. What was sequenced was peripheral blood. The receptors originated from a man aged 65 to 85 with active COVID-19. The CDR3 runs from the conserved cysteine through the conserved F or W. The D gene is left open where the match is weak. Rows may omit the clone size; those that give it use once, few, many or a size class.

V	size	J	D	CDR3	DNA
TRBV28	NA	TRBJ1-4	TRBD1	CASSVRQGATNEKLFF	TGTGCCAGCAGTGTAAGACAGGGTGCAACTAATGAAAAACTGTTTTTT
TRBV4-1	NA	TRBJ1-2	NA	CASSQTGGYGYTF	TGCGCCAGCAGCCAAACAGGTGGCTATGGCTACACCTTC
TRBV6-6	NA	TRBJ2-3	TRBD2	CASSWTSGGTDTQYF	TGTGCCAGCAGTTGGACTAGCGGGGGTACAGATACGCAGTATTTT
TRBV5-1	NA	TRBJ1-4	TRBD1	CASSTSTGGARKLFF	TGCGCCAGCAGCACCAGTACAGGGGGCGCAAGGAAACTGTTTTTT
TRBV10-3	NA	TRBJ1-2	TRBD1	CAIRHSMTGIYGYTF	TGTGCCATCAGACACTCCATGACAGGGATATATGGCTACACCTTC
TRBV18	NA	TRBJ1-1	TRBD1	CASSPDRGGTEAFF	TGTGCCAGCTCACCAGACAGGGGAGGCACTGAAGCTTTCTTT
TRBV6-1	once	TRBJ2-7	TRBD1	CASSELWTGTYEQYF	TGTGCCAGCAGTGAACTATGGACAGGGACCTACGAGCAGTACTTC
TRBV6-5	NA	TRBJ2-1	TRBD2	CASSSLLAPSYNEQFF	TGTGCCAGCAGTTCTCTACTAGCGCCCTCCTACAATGAGCAGTTCTTC
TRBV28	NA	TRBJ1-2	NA	CASSAGTYGYTF	TGTGCCAGCAGTGCGGGGACCTATGGCTACACCTTC
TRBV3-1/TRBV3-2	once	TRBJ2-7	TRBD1	CASSQNDRANEQYF	TGTGCCAGCAGCCAAAACGACAGGGCCAACGAGCAGTACTTC
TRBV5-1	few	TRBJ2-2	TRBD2	CASSFPGTSGGARTGELFF	TGCGCCAGCAGCTTCCCCGGGACTAGCGGGGGGGCCCGGACCGGGGAGCTGTTTTTT
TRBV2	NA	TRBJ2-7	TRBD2	CASSMDSGTFYEQYF	TGTGCCAGCAGTATGGATAGCGGGACATTCTACGAGCAGTACTTC
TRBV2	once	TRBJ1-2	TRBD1	CASSATGNYGYTF	TGTGCCAGCAGTGCGACAGGGAATTATGGCTACACCTTC
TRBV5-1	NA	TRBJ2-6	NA	CASSLDRSSGANVLTF	TGCGCCAGCAGCTTAGACAGGTCCTCTGGGGCCAACGTCCTGACTTTC
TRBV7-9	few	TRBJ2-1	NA	CASSLQLEGDEQFF	TGTGCCAGCAGCTTACAACTAGAGGGGGATGAGCAGTTCTTC
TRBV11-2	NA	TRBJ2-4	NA	CASSLQGKGAKNIQYF	TGTGCCAGCAGCCTCCAGGGGAAGGGGGCCAAAAACATTCAGTACTTC
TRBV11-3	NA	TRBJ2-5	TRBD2	CASSSGTLYQETQYF	TGTGCCAGCAGTAGCGGGACATTGTACCAAGAGACCCAGTACTTC
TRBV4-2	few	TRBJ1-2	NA	CASSHTNPHTNYGYTF	TGTGCCAGCAGCCATACTAACCCCCATACTAACTATGGCTACACCTTC
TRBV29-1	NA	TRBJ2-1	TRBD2	CSVVLISGGLNEQFF	TGCAGCGTCGTACTTATAAGCGGGGGCCTCAATGAGCAGTTCTTC
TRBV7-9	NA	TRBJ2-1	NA	CASTQMGPDNEQFF	TGTGCCAGCACCCAGATGGGGCCGGACAATGAGCAGTTCTTC
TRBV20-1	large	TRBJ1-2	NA	CSARDGTGYTF	TGCAGTGCTAGAGACGGGACAGGCTACACCTTC
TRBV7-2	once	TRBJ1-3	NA	CASSLYGGAGNTIYF	TGTGCCAGCAGCCTCTACGGGGGGGCAGGAAACACCATATATTTT
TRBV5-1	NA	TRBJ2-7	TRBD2	CASSGDRGLAGDQYF	TGCGCCAGCAGCGGGGACAGGGGACTAGCGGGAGATCAGTACTTC
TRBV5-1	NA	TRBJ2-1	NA	CASSSRGTDTYNEQFF	TGCGCCAGCAGCTCCCGCGGGACGGACACTTACAATGAGCAGTTCTTC
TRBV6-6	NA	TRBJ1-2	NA	CASRMDSHNYGYTF	TGTGCCAGCAGAATGGACAGTCATAACTATGGCTACACCTTC
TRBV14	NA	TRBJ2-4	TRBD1	CASSQGNRGQRNIQYF	TGTGCCAGCAGCCAAGGGAACAGGGGGCAGAGGAACATTCAGTACTTC
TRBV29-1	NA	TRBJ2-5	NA	CSVEFSVTRHQETQYF	TGCAGCGTTGAGTTCTCCGTGACACGACACCAAGAGACCCAGTACTTC
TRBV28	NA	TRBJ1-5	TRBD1	CASSSLTGYQPQHF	TGTGCCAGCAGTTCCCTGACAGGGTATCAGCCCCAGCATTTT
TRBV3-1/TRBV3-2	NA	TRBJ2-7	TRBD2	CASSHSSGGSIEQYF	TGTGCCAGCAGCCACTCTAGCGGGGGGTCGATCGAGCAGTACTTC
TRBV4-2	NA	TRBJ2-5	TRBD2	CASSQGSGGAETQYF	TGTGCCAGCAGCCAAGGTAGCGGGGGGGCAGAGACCCAGTACTTC
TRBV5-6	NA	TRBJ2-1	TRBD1	CASSSIGTGGNEQFF	TGTGCCAGCAGCTCGATAGGGACAGGGGGAAATGAGCAGTTCTTC
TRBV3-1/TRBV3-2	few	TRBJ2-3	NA	CASSHASADTQYF	TGTGCCAGCAGCCATGCTAGCGCAGATACGCAGTATTTT
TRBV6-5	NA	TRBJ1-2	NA	CASSYSGSYGYTF	TGTGCCAGCAGTTATTCAGGGTCCTATGGCTACACCTTC
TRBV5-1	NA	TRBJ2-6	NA	CASSFTPSGANVLTF	TGCGCCAGCAGCTTCACACCTTCTGGGGCCAACGTCCTGACTTTC
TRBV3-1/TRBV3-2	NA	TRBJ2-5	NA	CASSSQGAYQETQYF	TGTGCCAGCAGCTCACAGGGAGCCTACCAAGAGACCCAGTACTTC